Below, 14 T cell receptor beta chains from the same sample are listed, as sequenced in a study of vaccination effects on CD4 cells after COVID-19. In the ViraFEST assay, antigen-specific CD4+ clonotypes were identified by expansion after peptide-pool stimulation. Scientists isolated CD4+ T cells after a roughly 9-day culture period ended. The person was diagnosed with PCR-confirmed SARS-CoV-2 infection between March and December 2020. The antigens for these receptors are not known. Some clones are missing from TCRdb's copy, which holds only in-frame ones; the method was immunoSEQ multiplex PCR. This sample has around 53,000 clones, with around 76% found just once. Here the sequenced sample was CD4+ T cells from PBMCs cultured with HIV peptides, taken before COVID-19 vaccination. This sample's subset: HIV-1 Nef peptide pool negative control/reference culture. These receptors were taken from a human donor who had a prior SARS-CoV-2 infection.

The sample holds one count of this clone. The chain recombines TRBV30 with TRBJ2-3; 8 bases agree with TRBD2. J gave up 1 base and V 2 bases, and 5 bases lay outside the gene matches. Germline assignment: CDR1 GTSNPN and CDR2 SVGIG (reference sequence). The CDR3 runs 15 residues. CDR3 coding DNA: TGTGCCTGGAGTTTCACTAGCGGACGCACAGATACGCAGTATTTT. Translated: CAWSFTSGRTDTQYF.

The V call is TRBV6-5, the J call TRBJ1-2; no definite D call. V was trimmed by 6 bases and J by 8 bases, leaving 16 bases between them. Germline CDR1 reads MNHEY; CDR2 reads SVGAGI. The CDR3 sequence is 13 residues long. In nucleotides, the CDR3 is TGTGCCAGCAGGGGGTGGTTTCCTGGAGGCTACACCTTC. It yields the protein CASRGWFPGGYTF.

This chain uses TRBV11-2 with TRBJ2-7; D unclear. The V end was cut by 0 bases, the J end by 9 bases, with 15 bases between. The germline gives CDR1 SGHAT, CDR2 FQNNGV. The length of the CDR3 is 14 residues. CDR3 sequence: CASSLDPGSLWQYF. For the CDR3, the DNA is TGTGCCAGCAGCTTAGATCCAGGTAGTTTGTGGCAGTACTTC.

V and J are TRBV6-6 and TRBJ2-7, with D possibly being TRBD2 (6 bases). V was cut by 0 bases and J by 2 bases, with 8 bases left in between. This CDR3 region has 14 residues. Germline V gene lookup returns CDR1 MNHNY and CDR2 SVGAGI (reference sequence). The CDR3 nucleotides read TGTGCCAGCAGTTACTCGGCTAGCGCCTACGAGCAGTACTTC. This translates into CASSYSASAYEQYF.

This chain uses TRBV7-9 with TRBJ2-3, with 7 bases fitting TRBD2. Germline CDR1 and CDR2: SEHNR and FQNEAQ (reference sequence). V shed 5 bases and J 6 bases; nucleotides not matched to a gene: 8. This CDR3 is 14 amino acids long. CDR3 loop: CASSPGLPVDTQYF. The CDR3 DNA follows: TGTGCCAGCAGCCCGGGACTACCCGTGGATACGCAGTATTTT.

This clone was seen only a few times. This sequence joins TRBV2 and TRBJ1-4; 8 positions match TRBD1. After removal of 5 bases from V and 4 bases from J, the junction contained 3 bases not matched to a gene. The length of the CDR3 is 14 residues. Germline CDR1 SNHLY, CDR2 FYNNEI. CDR3 amino acids: CASSPDRGNEKLFF. CDR3 bases: TGTGCCAGCAGTCCAGACAGGGGTAATGAAAAACTGTTTTTT.

V gene TRBV11-3 combines with J gene TRBJ2-3; maybe TRBD1 (6 bases). Germline CDR1 is SGHNT and CDR2 is YENEEA. V lost 4 bases and J 0 bases, leaving 11 bases between the germline ends. The CDR3 runs 15 residues. In DNA form, the CDR3 reads TGTGCCAGCAGCTGGGGACATCTTAGCACAGATACGCAGTATTTT. As protein: CASSWGHLSTDTQYF.

The V and J genes are TRBV27 and TRBJ2-5; no clear D. Germline CDR1 is MNHEY and CDR2 is SMNVEV (reference sequence). The CDR3 sequence is 13 residues long. V dropped 6 bases and J dropped 5 bases, with 13 bases sitting between them. The CDR3 loop is CASSLSLGETQYF. CDR3 in DNA: TGTGCCAGCAGCTTAAGCTTAGGGGAGACCCAGTACTTC.

The table lists this clone with a count of one. The chain has TRBV4-3 and TRBJ2-3, with 13 positions matching TRBD2. The germline gives CDR1 LGHNA, CDR2 YSLEER. Trimming removed 1 base from V and 0 bases from J; junction bases left unmatched: 7. The CDR3 runs 19 residues. The CDR3, as DNA: TGCGCCAGCAGCCAAGTAGGGGGACTAGCGGGGACTAGCACAGATACGCAGTATTTT. Its translation: CASSQVGGLAGTSTDTQYF.

The chain carries TRBV7-9 and TRBJ1-2, with D maybe TRBD1 (6 bases). The CDR3 extends over 12 amino acids. CDR1 is SEHNR and CDR2 is FQNEAQ in the germline V gene (reference sequence). V dropped 5 bases and J dropped 7 bases, with 11 bases sitting between them. This CDR3 reads CASSPWTVGYTF. CDR3 nucleotides: TGTGCCAGCAGCCCATGGACAGTTGGCTACACCTTC.

This clone was seen a handful of times. The rearrangement links TRBV4-1 to TRBJ2-7; TRBD2 agrees at 7 bases. V was pared by 4 bases and J by 2 bases, with 11 bases of the junction left unmatched. The length of the CDR3 is 16 residues. CDR1 is MGHRA, CDR2 YSYEKL, per germline. Written as DNA, the CDR3 is TGCGCCAGCAGCCCACGCGGGACGCGGGGGACCTACGAGCAGTACTTC. This translates into CASSPRGTRGTYEQYF.

V is TRBV5-1 and J is TRBJ2-1, with D perhaps assigned TRBD1 or TRBD2 (7 bases each). The CDR3 is made up of 19 amino acids. Trimming cost V 3 bases and J 3 bases, with 25 bases left between them. The V gene's germline CDR1 is SGHRS and CDR2 YFSETQ. DNA for the CDR3: TGCGCCAGCAGCTCGCCCCTGGATGGGGAGGGGGCGTTCTACAATGAGCAGTTCTTC. Translated: CASSSPLDGEGAFYNEQFF.

V is TRBV7-2 and J is TRBJ1-1, with D possibly matching TRBD1 (5 bases). Germline V CDR1 and CDR2: SGHTA, FQGNSA. The CDR3 is 16 residues long. V was pared by 4 bases and J by 5 bases, with 20 bases between. As DNA, the CDR3 is TGTGCCAGCAGCTCGCAACCCCAGGGAGGTAAGACTGAAGCTTTCTTT. It yields the protein CASSSQPQGGKTEAFF.

This clone has a single count. This chain uses TRBV27 with TRBJ2-7, with D perhaps matching TRBD1 (5 bases). The CDR3 runs 13 residues. V dropped 4 bases and J dropped 4 bases, with 11 bases sitting between them. Germline V gene lookup returns CDR1 MNHEY and CDR2 SMNVEV (reference sequence). CDR3 DNA: TGTGCCAGCAGTTCCCGGACATCATACGAGCAGTACTTC. This encodes CASSSRTSYEQYF.